The 28 T cell receptor beta chains in this list originate from one sample, sequenced in a study of technical replicates of blood from a few donors. Profiling relied on immunoSEQ multiplex PCR, and the TCRdb table lists in-frame clones only, not all of them. The sample holds about 13,000 clones, 80% to 90% seen once. What was sequenced was PBMCs. Receptors were obtained from a human donor in good health.

The J gene is TRBJ2-1, the V gene TRBV6-5, with 9 bases lining up with TRBD2. This CDR3 has 15 residues. V shed 1 base and J 7 bases; nucleotides not matched to a gene: 5. Germline CDR1 MNHEY, CDR2 SVGAGI. The CDR3 sequence: CASSYFGLALNEQFF. The CDR3 region has the DNA TGTGCCAGCAGTTACTTCGGACTAGCGCTAAATGAGCAGTTCTTC.

Only a few counts were recorded for this clone. As DNA, the CDR3 is TGTGCCAGCTCACCCACGGCGTGGGACTACGCGGACTATGGCTACACCTTC. Translation: CASSPTAWDYADYGYTF. The genes are TRBV18 and TRBJ1-2; a weak D match, TRBD1 (5 bases). Germline V gene lookup returns CDR1 KGHSH and CDR2 LQKENI. The CDR3 loop spans 17 amino acids. V lost 3 bases and J 3 bases, leaving 20 bases between the germline ends.

The gene calls are TRBV6-1 and TRBJ1-2, with D tentatively TRBD1 (5 bases). The germline CDR1 and CDR2 sequences are MNHNS and SASEGT. The ends were cut back, 5 bases at V and 5 bases at J, with 15 bases in the middle. The CDR3 sequence is 14 residues long. In nucleotides, the CDR3 is TGTGCCAGCAGTCCCCGCGGGGGGGGATATGGCTACACCTTC. Its translation is CASSPRGGGYGYTF.

The J gene is TRBJ2-5, the V gene TRBV2; 10 nucleotides align to TRBD2. This CDR3 is built from 16 residues. Germline values: CDR1 SNHLY, CDR2 FYNNEI. The J segment lost 5 bases and the V segment lost 0 bases, leaving 6 bases of the junction unmatched. CDR3 coding DNA: TGTGCCAGCAGTGAAGCCGGTCTAGCGGGAGTCGAGACCCAGTACTTC. Its translation: CASSEAGLAGVETQYF.

The DNA of the CDR3 is TGTGCCAGCAGCCAACTAAGCGGGAGAGACTCCTACGAGCAGTACTTC. This encodes CASSQLSGRDSYEQYF. The J gene is TRBJ2-7, the V gene TRBV4-2, with 8 bases aligning to TRBD2. Germline V gives CDR1 LGHNA, CDR2 YNFKEQ. The CDR3 runs to 16 residues. Trimming took 2 bases from V and 0 from J; bases not matched to a gene: 6.

The chain has TRBV10-3 and TRBJ2-2; 9 bases are a match to TRBD1. The junction had 6 bases not matched to a gene; V was cut back by 4 bases and J by 3 bases. The germline CDR1 and CDR2 sequences are ENHRY and SYGVKD. The CDR3 has 16 residues. The CDR3 spells CAISGDREEDTGELFF. CDR3 in DNA: TGTGCCATCAGTGGGGACAGGGAGGAGGACACCGGGGAGCTGTTTTTT.

The V and J genes are TRBV9 and TRBJ2-3, with 10 bases matching TRBD1. The CDR3 length is 16 residues. The V gene's germline CDR1 is SGDLS and CDR2 YYNGEE. With V trimmed by 2 bases and J by 3 bases, 6 bases remained unmatched. The CDR3 nucleotides read TGTGCCAGCAGCGTTAGACAGGGGGCGCGGACAGATACGCAGTATTTT. Its translation is CASSVRQGARTDTQYF. Full variable domain (rest looked up from reference TRBV9 and TRBJ2-3): DSGVTQTPKHLITATGQRVTLRCSPRSGDLSVYWYQQSLDQGLQFLIQYYNGEERAKGNILERFSAQQFPDLHSELNLSSLELGDSALYFCASSVRQGARTDTQYFGPGTRLTVL.

Comments on this clone: Other DNA sequences within the sample encode an identical CDR3. V is TRBV15 and J is TRBJ2-3; TRBD2 matches 9 bases. The ends lost 3 bases at V and 2 bases at J; junction bases unmatched: 15. Germline V gene sequence: CDR1 LNHNV, CDR2 YYDKDF (reference sequence). The CDR3 extends over 19 amino acids. DNA for the CDR3: TGTGCCACCAGCAGGGATCGGTGGCCAGCGGGAGGCAACACAGATACGCAGTATTTT. Amino acids: CATSRDRWPAGGNTDTQYF.

This clone has just one count. V gene TRBV29-1 combines with J gene TRBJ1-4; 8 nucleotides match TRBD1. J gave up 11 bases and V 0 bases, and 2 bases lay outside the gene matches. The CDR3 has 12 residues. Germline CDR1 SQVTM, CDR2 ANQGSEA. The CDR3 reads CSVEERDRKLFF. The CDR3 DNA reads as TGCAGCGTTGAAGAGAGGGACAGGAAACTGTTTTTT. Full variable domain (missing parts from reference TRBV29-1 and TRBJ1-4): SAVISQKPSRDICQRGTSLTIQCQVDSQVTMMFWYRQQPGQSLTLIATANQGSEATYESGFVIDKFPISRPNLTFSTLTVSNMSPEDSSIYLCSVEERDRKLFFGSGTQLSVL.

The J gene is TRBJ1-4, the V gene TRBV27, with 8 bases identical to TRBD1. CDR3 length: 14 amino acids. The germline CDR1 and CDR2 sequences are MNHEY and SMNVEV (reference sequence). V was pared by 6 bases and J by 4 bases, with 4 bases of the junction left unmatched. The CDR3 loop reads CASRPQGGNEKLFF. The CDR3 nucleotides read TGTGCCAGCAGACCACAGGGGGGTAATGAAAAACTGTTTTTT.

J is TRBJ1-1 and V is TRBV7-3; TRBD1 matches at 9 bases. Trimming at V came to 4 bases and at J to 3 bases, leaving 3 bases not matched to a gene. The length of the CDR3 is 14 residues. The germline V gene encodes CDR1 SGHTA and CDR2 FQGTGA. Here the CDR3 reads CASSSGQGYTEAFF. As DNA, the CDR3 is TGTGCCAGCAGCTCCGGACAGGGGTACACTGAAGCTTTCTTT.

The CDR3 spells CASSFGQGVTEAFF. The DNA for the CDR3 is TGTGCCAGCAGCTTCGGACAGGGAGTGACTGAAGCTTTCTTT. This rearrangement joins TRBV7-9 to TRBJ1-1, with 8 bases identical to TRBD1. J lost 5 bases, V lost 3 bases, and 5 bases had no gene match. Germline V gives CDR1 SEHNR, CDR2 FQNEAQ (reference sequence). The CDR3 consists of 14 residues.

The rearrangement uses TRBV18 and TRBJ2-3; 11 bases agree with TRBD2. Germline assignment: CDR1 KGHSH and CDR2 LQKENI. V shed 3 bases, J shed 3 bases, and the junction held 8 bases outside the gene matches. This CDR3 is built from 17 residues. CDR3 protein: CASSPQSLAGVTDTQYF. The CDR3 DNA is TGTGCCAGCTCACCGCAGTCACTAGCGGGAGTGACAGATACGCAGTATTTT. Using reference TRBV18 and TRBJ2-3 for the parts outside the CDR3, the full variable domain is NAGVMQNPRHLVRRRGQEARLRCSPMKGHSHVYWYRQLPEEGLKFMVYLQKENIIDESGMPKERFSAEFPKEGPSILRIQQVVRGDSAAYFCASSPQSLAGVTDTQYFGPGTRLTVL.

This clone has only one observation. V is TRBV11-3 and J is TRBJ2-2, with 8 bases matching TRBD1. Trimming took 1 base from V and 7 from J; bases not matched to a gene: 5. From germline, CDR1 is SGHNT and CDR2 YENEEA. This CDR3 comprises 15 residues. The CDR3 region has the DNA TGTGCCAGCAGCTTAGCGGCAGGGGGCCACGGGGAGCTGTTTTTT. Translation: CASSLAAGGHGELFF.

The chain links TRBV21-1 to TRBJ1-5. TRBV21-1 is reported as a pseudogene. CDR3 length: 17 amino acids. CDR3 DNA: TGTGCCAGCAGCCCCCTGGGGGGGGTTCTCGGCGTTCAGCCCCAGCATTTT. It encodes CASSPLGGVLGVQPQHF.

There are a few counts of this clone. The chain couples TRBV10-2 to TRBJ2-7; 9 nucleotides agree with TRBD1. V was pared by 3 bases and J by 7 bases, with 4 bases of the junction left unmatched. The CDR3 extends over 13 amino acids. Germline V gives CDR1 WSHSY, CDR2 SAAADI. CDR3 sequence (DNA): TGCGCCAGCAGTGAACAGGGGGCTGGGGAGCAGTACTTC. It yields the protein CASSEQGAGEQYF.

V gene TRBV10-3 combines with J gene TRBJ1-1; the match to TRBD1 covers 7 bases. This CDR3 has 13 amino acids. Germline CDR1 is ENHRY and CDR2 is SYGVKD. V lost 10 bases to trimming and J lost 7 bases; unmatched junction nucleotides: 12. The CDR3 protein is CATKDRLEGEAFF. CDR3 bases: TGTGCCACCAAGGACAGGCTAGAAGGTGAAGCTTTCTTT.

This sequence joins TRBV7-9 and TRBJ2-2; 9 positions match TRBD1. V trimming: 5 bases; J trimming: 1 base; junction bases outside the gene matches: 5. The CDR3 spans 16 residues. Germline lookup yields CDR1 SEHNR and CDR2 FQNEAQ (reference sequence). The CDR3, as DNA: TGTGCCAGCAGCAGACCGGGACAGGGGAACACCGGGGAGCTGTTTTTT. As protein: CASSRPGQGNTGELFF.

This sequence joins TRBV7-3 and TRBJ2-3, with 9 bases matching TRBD2. This CDR3 is 17 amino acids long. Germline V CDR1 and CDR2: SGHTA, FQGTGA. V gave up 5 bases and J gave up 3 bases; unmatched junction bases: 12. The CDR3 DNA sequence: TGTGCCAGCAGCCCCGGTCGAGGACTAGCGAAAACAGATACGCAGTATTTT. This codes for CASSPGRGLAKTDTQYF. Supplemented by reference TRBV7-3 and TRBJ2-3, the full variable domain reads GAGVSQTPSNKVTEKGKYVELRCDPISGHTALYWYRQSLGQGPEFLIYFQGTGAADDSGLPNDRFFAVRPEGSVSTLKIQRTERGDSAVYLCASSPGRGLAKTDTQYFGPGTRLTVL.

Comments on this clone: The junction and the germline gene differ at one end; a read error may be behind it. V is TRBV14 and J is TRBJ2-7; 10 nucleotides align to TRBD1. Germline-derived CDR1 and CDR2 are SGHDN and FVKESK. This CDR3 is 12 amino acids long. CDR3 nucleotides: TGCACAAGGGACAGGGGTTTTTATGAGCAGTACTTC. This sequence encodes CTRDRGFYEQYF.

Here the CDR3 DNA reads TGTGCCAGCAGCGCCACGGGGACTAGCGGGAACACCGGGGAGCTGTTTTTT. Translated, it gives CASSATGTSGNTGELFF. The chain is built from TRBV9 and TRBJ2-2; 11 bases align to TRBD2. CDR1 and CDR2 (germline): SGDLS, YYNGEE. The V gene end was trimmed by 3 bases and the J gene end by 1 base; junction bases not matched to a gene: 5. This CDR3 is built from 17 residues.

This rearrangement joins TRBV5-6 to TRBJ2-6; 12 bases are shared with TRBD1. The CDR3 has 18 residues. The germline gives CDR1 SGHDT, CDR2 YYEEEE. After removal of 2 bases from V and 3 bases from J, the junction contained 6 bases not matched to a gene. CDR3 protein: CASSFPGTGGNGANVLTF. The CDR3 coding sequence is TGTGCCAGCAGCTTCCCCGGGACAGGGGGCAATGGGGCCAACGTCCTGACTTTC.

The CDR3 is CASSLDGTSGSGELFF. For the CDR3, the DNA is TGTGCCAGCAGCTTAGATGGGACTAGCGGTTCCGGGGAGCTGTTTTTT. The chain couples TRBV7-8 to TRBJ2-2, with TRBD2 matching over 11 bases. The V gene end was trimmed by 1 base and the J gene end by 6 bases; junction bases not matched to a gene: 4. The CDR3 runs to 16 residues. Germline loops: CDR1 SGHVS, CDR2 FQNEAQ.

The chain couples TRBV5-6 to TRBJ1-1; 9 bases are shared with TRBD1. The CDR3 is made up of 12 amino acids. Germline CDR1 SGHDT, CDR2 YYEEEE. Trimming cost V 4 bases and J 9 bases; bases outside gene matches: 4. CDR3 loop: CASSPGTGKAFF. Written as DNA, the CDR3 is TGTGCCAGCAGCCCCGGGACAGGGAAAGCTTTCTTT. Together with reference TRBV5-6 and TRBJ1-1, the CDR3 gives the full variable domain: DAGVTQSPTHLIKTRGQQVTLRCSPKSGHDTVSWYQQALGQGPQFIFQYYEEEERQRGNFPDRFSGHQFPNYSSELNVNALLLGDSALYLCASSPGTGKAFFGQGTRLTVV.

The chain has TRBV9 and TRBJ2-1; a weak D match, TRBD1 (7 bases). Trimming took 0 bases from V and 8 from J, leaving 33 bases between them. Germline CDR1 reads SGDLS; CDR2 reads YYNGEE. This CDR3 spans 21 amino acids. The CDR3 sequence: CASSVGWGAGGPSSYLDEQFF. The CDR3 bases are TGTGCCAGCAGCGTAGGTTGGGGGGCAGGGGGTCCTTCTAGTTATTTGGATGAGCAGTTCTTC.

The CDR3 DNA reads as TGCGCCAGCAGCTTGGAGGGACTCAATGACGGGGAGCTGTTTTTT. Amino acid sequence: CASSLEGLNDGELFF. The chain employs TRBV5-1 and TRBJ2-2; D is perhaps TRBD2 (6 bases). V was trimmed by 0 bases and J by 7 bases, leaving 13 bases between them. Per the germline V gene, CDR1 is SGHRS and CDR2 is YFSETQ. This CDR3 comprises 15 residues.

The chain recombines TRBV18 with TRBJ2-5; 8 nucleotides agree with TRBD2. V shed 3 bases and J 1 base; nucleotides not matched to a gene: 7. The length of the CDR3 is 16 residues. Germline loops: CDR1 KGHSH, CDR2 LQKENI. The CDR3 DNA reads as TGTGCCAGCTCACCGCCTACGGGACTAGGCCAAGAGACCCAGTACTTC. This encodes CASSPPTGLGQETQYF. Filled out from reference TRBV18 and TRBJ2-5, the complete variable domain reads NAGVMQNPRHLVRRRGQEARLRCSPMKGHSHVYWYRQLPEEGLKFMVYLQKENIIDESGMPKERFSAEFPKEGPSILRIQQVVRGDSAAYFCASSPPTGLGQETQYFGPGTRLLVL.

The genes are TRBV15 and TRBJ1-3, with D perhaps matching TRBD1 (6 bases). Germline V lookup: CDR1 LNHNV, CDR2 YYDKDF (reference sequence). Trimming cost V 5 bases and J 10 bases, with 21 bases left between them. The CDR3 extends over 15 amino acids. CDR3: CATSALGGPEGTIYF. DNA for the CDR3: TGTGCCACCAGCGCCCTTGGGGGCCCAGAAGGAACCATATATTTT.